Below, one T cell receptor (beta chain) is given with its context. Vbeta (60) and Jbeta (13) primers were used in the PCR. Sequenced by immunoSEQ multiplex PCR; TCRdb stores in-frame clones only, minus some. The sample lists 140,000 to 150,000 clones, about two thirds seen once, with roughly 1.7% in the top ten. Looked up from germline, CDR1 is SEHNR and CDR2 is FQNEAQ (reference sequence). V lost 1 base and J 8 bases, leaving 12 bases between the germline ends. The CDR3 is 14 amino acids. This specimen comes from a study of cytomegalovirus exposure and HLA in healthy donors. The clonotype originates from a young woman in good health and CMV-seronegative. Material for sequencing was PBMCs. The rearrangement joins TRBV7-9 to TRBJ2-1; no clear D gene. CDR3 nucleotide sequence: TGTGCCAGCAGCTTAGGTCCTTTCATAGATGAGCAGTTCTTC. Its protein product is CASSLGPFIDEQFF.